A single sample is the source of the 9 T cell receptor beta chains below, sequenced in a study of T cell repertoires in cytomegalovirus infection. TCRdb called the reads again in MiXCR, with one record for every CDR3 protein. The sample holds about 260,000 distinct CDR3 sequences, roughly an eighth seen once. The sample was PBMCs. The receptors originated from a human donor in good health (CMV status not recorded). Some clones in this sample may be carry-over from other donors' samples.

The gene calls are TRBV24-1 and TRBJ1-3; maybe TRBD1 (5 bases). Per the germline V gene, CDR1 is KGHDR and CDR2 is SFDVKD. The CDR3 extends over 13 amino acids. The V end was cut by 7 bases, the J end by 3 bases, with 9 bases between. The CDR3 bases are TGTGCCACCAGAGGGACCGATGGAAACACCATATATTTT. This sequence encodes CATRGTDGNTIYF.

This clonotype was detected only a few times. V is TRBV5-4 and J is TRBJ2-7, with a tentative D call TRBD1 (6 bases). CDR1 and CDR2 from the germline V gene are SGHNT and YYREEE (reference sequence). The CDR3 is 13 residues long. V was clipped by 6 bases and J by 1 base, with 11 bases between them. The CDR3 here is CASNPRGSYEQYF. The CDR3 DNA is TGTGCCAGCAACCCCAGGGGATCCTACGAGCAGTACTTC.

With respect to this clonotype: Just one base apart from a much larger clone, this may be a read error. The chain couples TRBV4-1 to TRBJ2-5; D is perhaps TRBD1 (6 bases). The germline CDR1 and CDR2 sequences are MGHRA and YSYEKL. V shed 1 base and J shed 6 bases, with 12 bases lying between them. This CDR3 region has 14 residues. CDR3 DNA sequence: TGCGCCAGCAGCCAAGTGGCAGGGACACAGACCCAGTACTTC. Translating gives CASSQVAGTQTQYF.

This clonotype was detected ten times or more. Mismatch with germline at one junction end may stem from a read error. This CDR3 is CASSSLTGGGSHEQYF. CDR3 nucleotides: TGTGCCAGCAGCTCCTTGACAGGGGGCGGCTCCCACGAGCAGTACTTC. The rearrangement uses TRBV7-2 and TRBJ2-7; 10 nucleotides line up with TRBD1. The CDR3 loop spans 16 amino acids. Germline assignment: CDR1 SGHTA and CDR2 FQGNSA.

This clonotype is termed medium-sized. The J gene is TRBJ2-3, the V gene TRBV5-1; weak D call: TRBD1 (6 bases). Per germline, CDR1 SGHRS and CDR2 YFSETQ. V was shortened by 3 bases and J by 0 bases, with 8 bases between the two germline ends. The CDR3 totals 14 residues. This CDR3 is CASSYGQSTDTQYF. The CDR3 nucleotides read TGCGCCAGCAGCTACGGACAGAGCACAGATACGCAGTATTTT. Drawing the rest from reference TRBV5-1 and TRBJ2-3, the complete variable domain is KAGVTQTPRYLIKTRGQQVTLSCSPISGHRSVSWYQQTPGQGLQFLFEYFSETQRNKGNFPGRFSGRQFSNSRSEMNVSTLELGDSALYLCASSYGQSTDTQYFGPGTRLTVL.

The chain links TRBV20-1 to TRBJ1-5, with 9 bases aligning to TRBD1. Looked up from germline, CDR1 is DFQATT and CDR2 is SNEGSKA (reference sequence). J lost 1 base, V lost 6 bases, and 10 bases had no gene match. This CDR3 contains 16 residues. CDR3 coding DNA: TGCAGTGCGGGGACAGGGATTTCCGCGAGCAATCAGCCCCAGCATTTT. The encoded protein is CSAGTGISASNQPQHF.

This rearrangement joins TRBV20-1 to TRBJ2-7; D gene uncertain. CDR1 and CDR2 from the germline V gene are DFQATT and SNEGSKA (reference sequence). CDR3 size: 12 residues. In DNA, the CDR3 is TGCAGGGTATCAGATGACCCCTACGAGCAGTACTTC. This codes for CRVSDDPYEQYF.

At least ten counts were recorded for this clonotype. This sequence joins TRBV5-1 and TRBJ2-7; D ambiguous. The CDR3 is 14 amino acids. Looked up from germline, CDR1 is SGHRS and CDR2 is YFSETQ. V was shortened by 7 bases and J by 3 bases, with 17 bases between the two germline ends. The CDR3 here is CASSRGQPNYEQYF. The CDR3 DNA sequence: TGCGCCAGCTCCCGAGGCCAGCCTAACTACGAGCAGTACTTC. Combining the CDR3 with reference TRBV5-1 and TRBJ2-7 gives the whole variable domain KAGVTQTPRYLIKTRGQQVTLSCSPISGHRSVSWYQQTPGQGLQFLFEYFSETQRNKGNFPGRFSGRQFSNSRSEMNVSTLELGDSALYLCASSRGQPNYEQYFGPGTRLTVT.

J is TRBJ1-1 and V is TRBV2; D call uncertain. Germline V gene lookup returns CDR1 SNHLY and CDR2 FYNNEI. Trimming left V 5 bases short and J 4 bases short, with 8 bases between. CDR3 length equals 12 residues. DNA for the CDR3: TGTGCCAGCAGTTCAGACGGCACTGAAGCTTTCTTT. Encoded protein: CASSSDGTEAFF.